This entry is about one T cell receptor beta chain. The antigen is unknown. This entry is derived from a study of cytomegalovirus exposure and HLA in healthy donors. Points from the study as a whole: Some V segments, TRBV6-2 and TRBV6-3 among them, were indistinguishable and were therefore excluded.

The PCR contained 60 Vbeta and 13 Jbeta primers. Assay: immunoSEQ multiplex PCR; the TCRdb copy retains only in-frame clones and omits some. The sample consists of 150,000 or so clones, under 80% of them appearing once. This CDR3 is built from 12 residues. The germline gives CDR1 MNHEY, CDR2 SVGAGI. The V and J ends lost 5 bases and 6 bases respectively, with 10 bases between them. Sequencing input: PBMCs. The sequence was obtained from a female donor in good health and CMV-seronegative. The V and J genes are TRBV6-5 and TRBJ1-2, with D tentatively TRBD1 (6 bases). Here the CDR3 DNA reads TGTGCCAGCAGTACAGGGACCGATGGCTACACCTTC. This sequence encodes CASSTGTDGYTF.